The T cell receptor beta chain under discussion was sequenced for a study of identifying expanded T cells in peripheral blood. Broader study findings: Variance in clone template counts between approximately 2-week samples significantly increased with total template count across all healthy donors.

The germline V gene has CDR1 MDHEN and CDR2 SYDVKM. The length of the CDR3 is 15 residues. V lost 4 bases and J 0 bases, leaving 13 bases between the germline ends. Comment on this clone: Its antigen is currently unknown.

Data came from immunoSEQ multiplex PCR; TCRdb stores just in-frame clones and leaves some out. This sample has 100,000 to 150,000 clones; 86% occur once, and the top ten carry 8% to 9%. Healthy donors had no documented immune events, such as infections, while sampled. This TCR came from a person aged 18-70 years in good health. V gene TRBV28 combines with J gene TRBJ2-7; D gene uncertain. Material for sequencing was blood. CDR3 protein: CASSSSSLSSYEQYF. CDR3 nucleotide sequence: TGTGCCAGCAGTTCCTCGTCCTTGAGCTCCTACGAGCAGTACTTC.